A single sample is the source of the 12 T cell receptor beta chains below, sequenced in a study of human T cells and chemical hapten exposure. TCRdb re-analysed the RACE reads in MiXCR, keeping a single row per CDR3 protein. Found here are fewer than 400,000 distinct CDR3 sequences, around 7% of them singletons; the top ten hold 8.4%. This sample's time point: patch test 1, 2 weeks after DPC sensitization. Stated treatment: therapeutic diphenylcyclopropenone sensitization with weekly scalp DPC. The specimen was whole blood, collected in connection with sensitization to the hapten diphenylcyclopropenone (DPC). The receptors were sampled from a young woman with alopecia areata. Some clones in this sample may be carry-over from other donors' samples.

The chain links TRBV27 to TRBJ1-5; the D is unclear. The CDR3 totals 13 residues. V lost 2 bases and J lost 4, with 6 bases in between. Germline V gives CDR1 MNHEY, CDR2 SMNVEV (reference sequence). The CDR3 nucleotides are TGTGCCAGCAGTTTAGAGCTGAATCAGCCCCAGCATTTT. Translated: CASSLELNQPQHF.

The V gene is TRBV29-1, the J gene TRBJ2-3; 13 bases are a match to TRBD2. This CDR3 has 15 amino acids. J lost 5 bases, V lost 8 bases, and 10 bases had no gene match. Germline CDR1 reads SQVTM; CDR2 reads ANQGSEA. The CDR3 is CSSPGTSGVVDTQYF. The CDR3 DNA reads TGCAGCTCCCCCGGGACTAGCGGGGTGGTAGATACGCAGTATTTT.

This clonotype occurred many times. This chain uses TRBV18 with TRBJ2-3; D is undetermined. The CDR3 is made up of 13 amino acids. CDR1 KGHSH and CDR2 LQKENI come from the germline V gene. V lost 3 bases and J 4 bases, leaving 8 bases between the germline ends. The CDR3 sequence: CASSPRQADTQYF. The CDR3 DNA reads TGTGCCAGCTCACCTCGACAAGCAGATACGCAGTATTTT.

Ten or more counts support this clonotype. J is TRBJ2-7 and V is TRBV10-3, with a tentative D call TRBD1 (6 bases). This CDR3 spans 17 amino acids. V dropped 9 bases and J dropped 0 bases, with 24 bases sitting between them. Looked up from germline, CDR1 is ENHRY and CDR2 is SYGVKD. CDR3 DNA sequence: TGTGCCATTCGTGGGGGCCAGGGCATTTCGAGCTCCTACGAGCAGTACTTC. The encoded protein is CAIRGGQGISSSYEQYF.

This clonotype has only a few counts. The rearrangement uses TRBV7-9 and TRBJ2-1, with 15 bases that match TRBD2. Losses at the gene ends were 5 bases for V and 7 bases for J; bases not matched to a gene: 9. Germline CDR1 and CDR2: SEHNR and FQNEAQ (reference sequence). The CDR3 has 17 amino acids. In DNA, the CDR3 is TGTGCCAGCAGCCTCGGACTAGCGGGGGGGCCGCAAAATGAGCAGTTCTTC. Translation: CASSLGLAGGPQNEQFF.

This clonotype has at least ten counts. The genes are TRBV6-2 or TRBV6-3 and TRBJ2-5; 8 bases are a match to TRBD1. CDR1 and CDR2 (germline): MNHEY, SVGEGT. This CDR3 has 14 residues. Unmatched junction bases numbered 2, after V lost 2 bases and J lost 3 bases. The CDR3 DNA sequence: TGTGCCAGCAGTTACGTGGACAGGGAAGAGACCCAGTACTTC. This codes for CASSYVDREETQYF.

V and J are TRBV2 and TRBJ2-1; TRBD2 aligns across 11 bases. V trimming: 2 bases; J trimming: 12 bases; junction bases outside the gene matches: 3. Germline V CDR1 and CDR2: SNHLY, FYNNEI. This CDR3 has 13 amino acids. CDR3 DNA: TGTGCCAGCAGTGAACGGCTAGCGGGGGGGCAGTTCTTC. Translated: CASSERLAGGQFF.

The sample holds many counts of this clonotype. The V call is TRBV28, the J call TRBJ2-2; D could derive from TRBD1 or TRBD2 (5 bases each). The V gene's germline CDR1 is MDHEN and CDR2 SYDVKM. V lost 4 bases and J 4 bases, leaving 13 bases between the germline ends. The CDR3 is 15 amino acids. This chain's CDR3 is CASSSSGTGTGELFF. CDR3 nucleotides: TGTGCCAGCAGTTCATCCGGGACGGGCACCGGGGAGCTGTTTTTT.

The genes are TRBV28 and TRBJ2-2, with TRBD2 identical over 7 bases. Trimming removed 6 bases from V and 5 bases from J; junction bases left unmatched: 9. Germline CDR1 reads MDHEN; CDR2 reads SYDVKM. CDR3 length: 15 residues. The CDR3 DNA reads as TGTGCCAGCAGCTCGGCGCAGGGAGGGACCGGGGAGCTGTTTTTT. It is translated as CASSSAQGGTGELFF.

This clonotype came up a few times. The chain links TRBV7-8 to TRBJ2-2; possibly TRBD1 for D (6 bases). Germline V CDR1 and CDR2: SGHVS, FQNEAQ. The length of the CDR3 is 17 residues. The ends were cut back, 2 bases at V and 0 bases at J, with 13 bases in the middle. CDR3 residues: CASSLNRAPSNTGELFF. The CDR3 DNA reads as TGTGCCAGCAGCTTAAACAGGGCTCCATCGAACACCGGGGAGCTGTTTTTT.

This sequence joins TRBV29-1 and TRBJ2-4; 8 bases agree with TRBD1. CDR1 is SQVTM, CDR2 ANQGSEA, per germline. This CDR3 is 14 amino acids long. The V and J ends lost 5 bases and 6 bases, in that order; junction bases with no gene match: 9. The CDR3 DNA sequence: TGCAGCGTTTTCAGGACAGGGAGTGGAAACATTCAGTACTTC. Protein sequence: CSVFRTGSGNIQYF.

Many counts were recorded for this clonotype. The genes are TRBV10-2 and TRBJ2-7; no clear D. There are 15 residues in the CDR3. V shed 0 bases and J shed 2 bases, with 11 bases lying between them. Germline V gene data show CDR1 as WSHSY and CDR2 as SAAADI. The CDR3 sequence is CASSESMSSPYEQYF. The CDR3 DNA is TGCGCCAGCAGTGAGTCAATGAGTTCTCCCTACGAGCAGTACTTC.